The 28 T cell receptor beta chains reported below all come from one sample, sequenced in a study of blood T cells in healthy people across ages. A second PCR, run for 7 to 11 cycles, used a sample-barcoded 5' primer plus a J-beta primer mix. TCRdb recomputed calls from the 5' RACE reads with MiXCR, one row per CDR3 protein. The sample records about 1.8 million distinct CDR3 sequences, around half being singletons. The material sequenced was blood. These TCRs come from a woman in her 40s in good health.

The chain combines TRBV9 with TRBJ2-1; 7 bases fit TRBD1. Germline CDR1 is SGDLS and CDR2 is YYNGEE. The CDR3 length is 16 residues. V trimming: 4 bases; J trimming: 1 base; junction bases outside the gene matches: 8. The CDR3 DNA reads as TGTGCCAGCAGCTTCCCCCAGGGGGTGTCCTACAATGAGCAGTTCTTC. It codes for CASSFPQGVSYNEQFF.

The rearrangement links TRBV27 to TRBJ2-3; D remains ambiguous. This CDR3 has 11 residues. Trimming pared 4 bases from V and 7 bases from J, leaving 6 bases between. From germline, CDR1 is MNHEY and CDR2 SMNVEV (reference sequence). The CDR3 region has the DNA TGTGCCAGCAGTTACGATCATACGCAGTATTTT. It specifies CASSYDHTQYF.

CDR3 sequence (DNA): TGTGCCAGCACAGGGGTCCCCTCTGGGGCCAACGTCCTGACTTTC. As protein: CASTGVPSGANVLTF. The chain joins TRBV6-1 to TRBJ2-6; a possible D gene is TRBD1 (6 bases). The V gene's germline CDR1 is MNHNS and CDR2 SASEGT. CDR3 length equals 15 residues. V was shortened by 7 bases and J by 0 bases, with 10 bases between the two germline ends.

This clonotype has only a few counts. The V call is TRBV5-5, the J call TRBJ2-7; D call uncertain. CDR3 size: 12 residues. CDR1 is SGHKS and CDR2 is YYEKEE in the germline V gene (reference sequence). Trimming pared 3 bases from V and 6 bases from J, leaving 10 bases between. The CDR3 spells CASSSGPGEQYF. CDR3 DNA sequence: TGTGCCAGCAGCTCGGGCCCCGGCGAGCAGTACTTC.

The chain employs TRBV4-3 and TRBJ1-2; 7 nucleotides agree with TRBD1. Trimming removed 4 bases from V and 4 bases from J; junction bases left unmatched: 9. The CDR3 is 15 amino acids. Germline CDR1 reads LGHNA; CDR2 reads YSLEER. Written as DNA, the CDR3 is TGCGCCAGCAGCCCGAGACAGGGATACAGCTATGGCTACACCTTC. This encodes CASSPRQGYSYGYTF.

The rearrangement links TRBV29-1 to TRBJ2-5; 7 bases are shared with TRBD1. Unmatched junction bases numbered 7, after V lost 6 bases and J lost 0 bases. From germline, CDR1 is SQVTM and CDR2 ANQGSEA. The CDR3 sequence is 14 residues long. The CDR3 loop reads CSVRQGLYQETQYF. The CDR3 DNA is TGCAGCGTCCGACAGGGATTGTACCAAGAGACCCAGTACTTC.

The CDR3 is CSASRAPDSPLHF. The CDR3 nucleotides are TGCAGTGCTAGTAGGGCTCCGGATTCACCCCTCCACTTT. V is TRBV20-1 and J is TRBJ1-6; D unresolved. V was cut by 3 bases and J by 8 bases, with 11 bases left in between. Germline V gives CDR1 DFQATT, CDR2 SNEGSKA (reference sequence). The CDR3 spans 13 residues.

The rearrangement joins TRBV28 to TRBJ2-1; TRBD1 agrees at 10 bases. The germline gives CDR1 MDHEN, CDR2 SYDVKM. This CDR3 contains 16 residues. With V trimmed by 6 bases and J by 13 bases, 18 bases remained unmatched. Here the CDR3 DNA reads TGTGCCAGCAGGCGCTTACCGGGACAGGGGTCGGAGACCCAGTTCTTC. Translation gives CASRRLPGQGSETQFF.

This clonotype was recorded a few times. This chain connects TRBV7-2 to TRBJ2-3, with 14 bases lining up with TRBD2. The V and J ends lost 4 bases and 8 bases, in that order; junction bases with no gene match: 5. CDR3 length: 15 residues. From germline, CDR1 is SGHTA and CDR2 FQGNSA. CDR3 in DNA: TGTGCCAGCAGCTCGGGACTAGCGGGGGTGGTTACGCAGTATTTT. Translation gives CASSSGLAGVVTQYF.

In its sample, this clonotype was seen a few times. The V and J genes are TRBV7-2 and TRBJ2-1, with 7 bases matching TRBD1. The J segment lost 4 bases and the V segment lost 3 bases, leaving 12 bases of the junction unmatched. From germline, CDR1 is SGHTA and CDR2 FQGNSA. The CDR3 is 17 residues long. CDR3 loop: CASSFGQAPIQYNEQFF. CDR3 nucleotide sequence: TGTGCCAGCAGCTTTGGACAGGCCCCGATACAGTACAATGAGCAGTTCTTC.

The J gene is TRBJ2-5, the V gene TRBV7-2; tentative D call: TRBD1 (6 bases). The CDR3 is 15 residues long. V was pared by 2 bases and J by 5 bases, with 15 bases between. CDR1 and CDR2 from the germline V gene are SGHTA and FQGNSA. CDR3: CASSLFQGPVETQYF. In nucleotides, the CDR3 is TGTGCCAGCAGCTTATTTCAGGGGCCCGTGGAGACCCAGTACTTC. The variable domain in full, completed from reference TRBV7-2 and TRBJ2-5, reads GAGVSQSPSNKVTEKGKDVELRCDPISGHTALYWYRQSLGQGLEFLIYFQGNSAPDKSGLPSDRFSAERTGGSVSTLTIQRTQQEDSAVYLCASSLFQGPVETQYFGPGTRLLVL.

The chain carries TRBV28 and TRBJ2-1; 9 bases fit TRBD1. Germline CDR1 MDHEN, CDR2 SYDVKM. V gave up 8 bases and J gave up 7 bases; unmatched junction bases: 21. This CDR3 spans 18 amino acids. The chain's CDR3 is CASDREQPRDRVRNEQFF. DNA for the CDR3: TGTGCCAGCGACCGCGAACAGCCCCGGGACAGGGTCCGGAATGAGCAGTTCTTC.

The chain couples TRBV5-1 to TRBJ2-7; TRBD1 matches 8 bases. The CDR3 covers 14 residues. The germline V gene encodes CDR1 SGHRS and CDR2 YFSETQ. V gave up 4 bases and J gave up 5 bases; unmatched junction bases: 8. The CDR3 DNA reads as TGCGCCAGCAGCGTAAGGACAGGGTCGCACGAGCAGTACTTC. It translates to CASSVRTGSHEQYF. Using reference TRBV5-1 and TRBJ2-7 for the parts outside the CDR3, the full variable domain is KAGVTQTPRYLIKTRGQQVTLSCSPISGHRSVSWYQQTPGQGLQFLFEYFSETQRNKGNFPGRFSGRQFSNSRSEMNVSTLELGDSALYLCASSVRTGSHEQYFGPGTRLTVT.

This clonotype turned up a few times. The chain links TRBV27 to TRBJ2-5; D is ambiguous. The germline V and J ends were trimmed by 8 bases and 5 bases, with 15 bases remaining between them. Germline assignment: CDR1 MNHEY and CDR2 SMNVEV (reference sequence). The CDR3 totals 13 residues. The CDR3 loop is CASSVLGRETQYF. Here the CDR3 DNA reads TGTGCCAGCTCGGTTCTAGGTCGCGAGACCCAGTACTTC.

With regard to this clonotype: A read error may account for a junction end that differs from germline. This rearrangement joins TRBV20-1 to TRBJ1-6; 7 positions match TRBD1. This CDR3 contains 13 residues. Germline CDR1 and CDR2: DFQATT and SNEGSKA (reference sequence). The DNA for the CDR3 is TGCAGTGCTAAGGGGGCGAATAATTCACCCCCCCACTTT. The encoded protein is CSAKGANNSPPHF.

The chain employs TRBV20-1 and TRBJ1-5, with 8 bases fitting TRBD1. The CDR3 extends over 17 amino acids. Per the germline V gene, CDR1 is DFQATT and CDR2 is SNEGSKA (reference sequence). Trimming took 5 bases from V and 0 from J; bases not matched to a gene: 12. CDR3 sequence: CSAVTGTGTYSNQPQHF. The CDR3 DNA sequence: TGCAGTGCTGTAACCGGGACAGGCACCTATAGCAATCAGCCCCAGCATTTT.

In this sample, this clonotype turned up a few times. The rearrangement links TRBV7-2 to TRBJ2-5; 8 bases map to TRBD1. CDR1 is SGHTA, CDR2 FQGNSA, per germline. V was pared by 1 base and J by 2 bases, with 9 bases of the junction left unmatched. The CDR3 has 17 residues. The CDR3 region has the DNA TGTGCCAGCAGCTTAGACTTTCAGGGGGCCTATCAAGAGACCCAGTACTTC. As protein: CASSLDFQGAYQETQYF. The full variable domain, in which reference TRBV7-2 and TRBJ2-5 provide the parts outside the CDR3, is GAGVSQSPSNKVTEKGKDVELRCDPISGHTALYWYRQSLGQGLEFLIYFQGNSAPDKSGLPSDRFSAERTGGSVSTLTIQRTQQEDSAVYLCASSLDFQGAYQETQYFGPGTRLLVL.

This chain links TRBV7-2 with TRBJ2-3; D is uncertain. V was trimmed by 5 bases and J by 4 bases, leaving 10 bases between them. The CDR3 length is 13 residues. Per the germline V gene, CDR1 is SGHTA and CDR2 is FQGNSA. CDR3 in amino acids: CASSPQFADTQYF. In nucleotides, the CDR3 is TGTGCCAGCAGCCCACAGTTCGCAGATACGCAGTATTTT.

This sequence joins TRBV12-3 or TRBV12-4 and TRBJ2-1; possibly TRBD1 for D (6 bases). Trimming shortened V by 6 bases and J by 5 bases, and 14 bases separated the two germline ends. CDR3 length: 14 residues. The CDR3 region has the DNA TGTGCCAGCAGAACACAGGGCAGAGACAATGAGCAGTTCTTC. Its translation is CASRTQGRDNEQFF.

This clonotype turned up a few times. The chain joins TRBV6-5 to TRBJ2-7; D uncertain. The CDR3 runs to 16 residues. Germline V gives CDR1 MNHEY, CDR2 SVGAGI. Trimming took off 2 bases at V and 0 bases at J, with 14 bases between the two ends. In DNA form, the CDR3 reads TGTGCCAGCAGTTACAATTTCAAGCAGGCCTCCTACGAGCAGTACTTC. It encodes CASSYNFKQASYEQYF.

In DNA form, the CDR3 reads TGTGCCAGCAGCTTAATCGGACTAGCGGCTTACTCCTACGAGCAGTACTTC. This translates into CASSLIGLAAYSYEQYF. J is TRBJ2-7 and V is TRBV7-9; TRBD2 agrees at 10 bases. V was pared by 2 bases and J by 0 bases, with 7 bases of the junction left unmatched. Per the germline V gene, CDR1 is SEHNR and CDR2 is FQNEAQ (reference sequence). The CDR3 covers 17 residues.

This clonotype was detected a few times. The genes are TRBV3-1 and TRBJ1-5; 10 nucleotides match TRBD1. With V trimmed by 4 bases and J by 7 bases, 16 bases remained unmatched. Germline CDR1 reads LGHDT; CDR2 reads YNNKEL (reference sequence). There are 18 residues in the CDR3. The CDR3, as DNA: TGTGCCAGCAGCCCCGGGGACAGGGGAAGAGGTATCGGACAGCCCCAGCATTTT. Protein sequence: CASSPGDRGRGIGQPQHF.

The CDR3 sequence is CASSSRGQTNQPQHF. The CDR3 DNA reads as TGTGCCAGCAGCTCCCGGGGGCAAACCAATCAGCCCCAGCATTTT. V and J are TRBV7-2 and TRBJ1-5; perhaps TRBD1 as D (6 bases). The CDR3 runs to 15 residues. Germline assignment: CDR1 SGHTA and CDR2 FQGNSA. Trimming took 4 bases from V and 3 from J, leaving 13 bases between them.

The chain carries TRBV7-8 and TRBJ2-3; no firm D call. This CDR3 spans 14 amino acids. Trimming stripped 5 bases from V and 2 bases from J, with 11 bases between. CDR1 is SGHVS, CDR2 FQNEAQ, per germline. The CDR3 sequence: CASSPYDPTDTQYF. In nucleotides, the CDR3 is TGTGCCAGCAGCCCGTATGACCCCACAGATACGCAGTATTTT.

This clonotype was picked up a small number of times. The genes are TRBV6-6 and TRBJ2-1; D call uncertain. The V gene's germline CDR1 is MNHNY and CDR2 SVGAGI (reference sequence). There are 13 residues in the CDR3. V lost 2 bases to trimming and J lost 9 bases, with 11 bases between them. The CDR3 nucleotides read TGTGCCAGCAGTTACGCGTACCAGGCTGAGCAGTTCTTC. It encodes CASSYAYQAEQFF.

The genes are TRBV20-1 and TRBJ2-3, with D possibly being TRBD2 (6 bases). This CDR3 comprises 14 residues. V was shortened by 5 bases and J by 2 bases, with 14 bases between the two germline ends. Germline lookup yields CDR1 DFQATT and CDR2 SNEGSKA (reference sequence). The CDR3 is CSAPQGGATDTQYF. CDR3 coding DNA: TGCAGTGCTCCCCAGGGCGGGGCCACAGATACGCAGTATTTT.

The J gene is TRBJ2-5, the V gene TRBV20-1; D is perhaps TRBD1 (6 bases). The end of the DNA fits TRBJ2-7 better, so the J call may be wrong. This CDR3 is 14 amino acids long. Germline lookup yields CDR1 DFQATT and CDR2 SNEGSKA (reference sequence). CDR3: CSARDHRAGYEQYF. CDR3 nucleotide sequence: TGCAGTGCTAGAGATCACAGGGCGGGCTACGAGCAGTACTTC.

CDR3 DNA sequence: TGTGCCAGCAGTGGAAGGGTCGAAAACTATGGCTACACCTTC. This codes for CASSGRVENYGYTF. The chain combines TRBV6-6 with TRBJ1-2; D is unclear. There are 14 residues in the CDR3. The V end lost 5 bases, the J end lost 2 bases, and 12 bases lay between the germline ends. Germline CDR1 MNHNY, CDR2 SVGAGI (reference sequence).